This section outlines one T cell receptor (beta chain) sequence together with its context. Its antigen remains unidentified. The data were taken from a study of cytomegalovirus exposure and HLA in healthy donors. V trimming: 3 bases; J trimming: 4 bases; junction bases outside the gene matches: 12. CDR3 size: 17 residues. Germline lookup yields CDR1 SNHLY and CDR2 FYNNEI. The PCR had 60 Vbeta and 13 Jbeta primers. Repertoires were generated with immunoSEQ multiplex PCR, while TCRdb's copy carries only in-frame clones and drops some. Its listing shows about 140,000 clones. General study points: While the bulk of TCR sequences proved rare, some public TCRs turned up in many donors.

The rearrangement links TRBV2 to TRBJ1-5; 7 bases map to TRBD1. This sequence was found in a man aged 40-49 years in good health and CMV-seronegative. The specimen sequenced was PBMCs. The CDR3 bases are TGTGCCAGCAGTGATCGGGGTTCCCAGGGGGGAAATCAGCCCCAGCATTTT. Translation: CASSDRGSQGGNQPQHF. The variable domain in full, completed from reference TRBV2 and TRBJ1-5, reads EPEVTQTPSHQVTQMGQEVILRCVPISNHLYFYWYRQILGQKVEFLVSFYNNEISEKSEIFDDQFSVERPDGSNFTLKIRSTKLEDSAMYFCASSDRGSQGGNQPQHFGDGTRLSIL.